This TCR beta chain was sequenced in a study of shared clonotypes between healthy human individuals. About the research overall: The people who gave samples were two women and a few men aged 18 to 49.

The quantity of DNA used in unsorted PBMC replicate PCRs was approximately 300 ng, corresponding to tens of thousands of T cell genomes. Profiled with immunoSEQ multiplex PCR; TCRdb holds only in-frame clones, not every one. Among fewer than 700,000 clones listed, around three quarters were seen once. Caucasian adults living in Nashville, Tennessee, provided all samples. The unsorted samples had around 100 million PBMCs used for genomic DNA. The V gene end was trimmed by 3 bases and the J gene end by 2 bases; junction bases not matched to a gene: 5. Per the germline V gene, CDR1 is SGHTA and CDR2 is FQGNSA. The CDR3 loop spans 15 amino acids.

The sequence came from a woman in her thirties or forties in good health. Some clones in this sample may be carry-over from other donors' samples. The genes are TRBV7-2 and TRBJ2-3, with TRBD2 identical over 7 bases. Sequenced material: PBMCs. This CDR3 reads CASSLAGETTDTQYF. The DNA for the CDR3 is TGTGCCAGCAGCTTGGCGGGAGAAACCACAGATACGCAGTATTTT.